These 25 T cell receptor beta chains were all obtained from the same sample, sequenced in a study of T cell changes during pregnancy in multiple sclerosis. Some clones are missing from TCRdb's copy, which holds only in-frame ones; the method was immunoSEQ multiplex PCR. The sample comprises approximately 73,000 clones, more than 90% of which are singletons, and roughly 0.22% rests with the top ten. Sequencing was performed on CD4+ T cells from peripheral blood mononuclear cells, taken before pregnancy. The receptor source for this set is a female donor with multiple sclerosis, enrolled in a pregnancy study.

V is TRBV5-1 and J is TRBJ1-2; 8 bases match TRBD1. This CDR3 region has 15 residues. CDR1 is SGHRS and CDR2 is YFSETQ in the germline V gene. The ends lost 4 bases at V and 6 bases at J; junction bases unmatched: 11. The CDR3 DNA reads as TGCGCCAGCAGCGCCCGAACAGGGGGTGACCATGGCTACACCTTC. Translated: CASSARTGGDHGYTF. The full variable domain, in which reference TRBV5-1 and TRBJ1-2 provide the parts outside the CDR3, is KAGVTQTPRYLIKTRGQQVTLSCSPISGHRSVSWYQQTPGQGLQFLFEYFSETQRNKGNFPGRFSGRQFSNSRSEMNVSTLELGDSALYLCASSARTGGDHGYTFGSGTRLTVV.

The CDR3 nucleotides are TGTGCCAGCAGTTCCGCTCCTCTAGGGGGGGCCTACGAGCAGTACTTC. The encoded protein is CASSSAPLGGAYEQYF. The rearrangement uses TRBV6-5 and TRBJ2-7, with D possibly being TRBD2 (7 bases). Germline V lookup: CDR1 MNHEY, CDR2 SVGAGI. The length of the CDR3 is 16 residues. The V end was cut by 4 bases, the J end by 2 bases, with 18 bases between.

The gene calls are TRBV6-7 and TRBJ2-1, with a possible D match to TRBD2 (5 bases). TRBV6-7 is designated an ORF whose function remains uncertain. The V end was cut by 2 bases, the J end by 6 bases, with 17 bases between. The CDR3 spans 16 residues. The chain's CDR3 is CASSYDRDRLGNEQFF. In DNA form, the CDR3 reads TGTGCCAGCAGTTACGACCGGGATCGCCTGGGCAATGAGCAGTTCTTC.

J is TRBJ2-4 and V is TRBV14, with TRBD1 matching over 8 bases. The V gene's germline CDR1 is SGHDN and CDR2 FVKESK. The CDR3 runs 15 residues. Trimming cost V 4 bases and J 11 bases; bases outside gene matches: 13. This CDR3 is CASSRGQGNKWVQYF. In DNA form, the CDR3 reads TGTGCCAGCAGCCGCGGACAGGGAAATAAGTGGGTTCAGTACTTC.

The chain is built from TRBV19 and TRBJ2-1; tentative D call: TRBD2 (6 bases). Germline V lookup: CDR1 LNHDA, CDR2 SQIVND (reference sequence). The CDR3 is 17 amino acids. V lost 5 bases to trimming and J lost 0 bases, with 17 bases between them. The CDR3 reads CASSARLVRNSYNEQFF. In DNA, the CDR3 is TGTGCCAGTAGTGCAAGACTAGTGCGGAACTCCTACAATGAGCAGTTCTTC.

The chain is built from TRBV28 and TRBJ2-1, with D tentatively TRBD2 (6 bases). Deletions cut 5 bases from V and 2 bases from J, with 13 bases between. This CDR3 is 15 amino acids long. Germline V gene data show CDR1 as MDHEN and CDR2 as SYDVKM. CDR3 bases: TGTGCCAGCAGTCTTACTAGCTCCCCCTACAATGAGCAGTTCTTC. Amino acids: CASSLTSSPYNEQFF.

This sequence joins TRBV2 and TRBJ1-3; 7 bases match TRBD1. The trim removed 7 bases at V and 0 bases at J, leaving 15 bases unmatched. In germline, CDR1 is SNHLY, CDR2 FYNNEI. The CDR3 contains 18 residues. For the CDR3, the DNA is TGTGCCAGCAAAATAGGACAGGCCGCCGTGGGCTCTGGAAACACCATATATTTT. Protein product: CASKIGQAAVGSGNTIYF.

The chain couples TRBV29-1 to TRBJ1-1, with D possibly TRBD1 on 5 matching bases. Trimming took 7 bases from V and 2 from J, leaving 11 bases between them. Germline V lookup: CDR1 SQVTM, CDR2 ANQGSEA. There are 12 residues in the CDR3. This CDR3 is CSGVTVNTEAFF. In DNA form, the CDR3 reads TGCAGCGGTGTGACAGTCAACACTGAAGCTTTCTTT.

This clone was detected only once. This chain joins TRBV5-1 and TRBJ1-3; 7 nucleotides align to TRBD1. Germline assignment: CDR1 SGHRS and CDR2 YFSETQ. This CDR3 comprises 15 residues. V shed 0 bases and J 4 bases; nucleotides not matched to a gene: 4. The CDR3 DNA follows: TGCGCCAGCAGCTTGGAGGGGGCGAGAGGAAACACCATATATTTT. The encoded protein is CASSLEGARGNTIYF.

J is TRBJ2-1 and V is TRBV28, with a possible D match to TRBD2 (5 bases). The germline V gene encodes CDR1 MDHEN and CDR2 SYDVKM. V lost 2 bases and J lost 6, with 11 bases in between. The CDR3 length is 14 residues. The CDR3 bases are TGTGCCAGCAGTTTAGGCGTCCGGGGCAATGAGCAGTTCTTC. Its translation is CASSLGVRGNEQFF.

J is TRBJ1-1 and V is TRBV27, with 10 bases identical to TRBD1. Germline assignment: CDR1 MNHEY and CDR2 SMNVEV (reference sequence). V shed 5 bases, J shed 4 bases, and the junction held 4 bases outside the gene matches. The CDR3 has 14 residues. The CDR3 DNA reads TGTGCCAGCAGTCCCTGGACAGGGGGCACTGAAGCTTTCTTT. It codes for CASSPWTGGTEAFF.

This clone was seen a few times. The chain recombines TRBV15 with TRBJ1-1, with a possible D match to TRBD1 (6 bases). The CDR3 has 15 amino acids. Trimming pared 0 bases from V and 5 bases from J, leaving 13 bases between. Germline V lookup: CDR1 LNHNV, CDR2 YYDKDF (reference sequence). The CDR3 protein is CATSRDLTGWTEAFF. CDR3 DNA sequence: TGTGCCACCAGCAGAGATTTGACAGGTTGGACTGAAGCTTTCTTT.

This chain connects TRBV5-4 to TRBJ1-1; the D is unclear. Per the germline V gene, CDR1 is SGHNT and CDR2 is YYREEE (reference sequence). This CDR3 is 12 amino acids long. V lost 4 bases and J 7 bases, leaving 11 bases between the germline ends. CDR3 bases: TGTGCCAGCAGCCAATCAGGATTTGAAGCTTTCTTT. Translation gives CASSQSGFEAFF.

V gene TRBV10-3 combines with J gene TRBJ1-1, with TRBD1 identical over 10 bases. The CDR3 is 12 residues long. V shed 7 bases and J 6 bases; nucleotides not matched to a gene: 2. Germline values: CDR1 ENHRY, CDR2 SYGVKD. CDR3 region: CAITGTGAEAFF. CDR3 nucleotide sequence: TGTGCCATCACCGGGACAGGGGCTGAAGCTTTCTTT.

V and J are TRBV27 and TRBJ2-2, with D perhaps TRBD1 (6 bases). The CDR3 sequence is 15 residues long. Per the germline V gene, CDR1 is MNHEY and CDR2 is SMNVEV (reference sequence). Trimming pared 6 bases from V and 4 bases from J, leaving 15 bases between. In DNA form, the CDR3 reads TGTGCCAGCAGACCTAACAGGGTAGGCACCGGGGAGCTGTTTTTT. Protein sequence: CASRPNRVGTGELFF.

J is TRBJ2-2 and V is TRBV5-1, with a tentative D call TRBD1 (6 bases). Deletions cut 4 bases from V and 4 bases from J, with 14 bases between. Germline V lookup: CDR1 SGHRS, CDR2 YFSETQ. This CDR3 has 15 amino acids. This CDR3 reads CASSLGAGVTGELFF. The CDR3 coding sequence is TGCGCCAGCAGCCTGGGGGCCGGGGTCACCGGGGAGCTGTTTTTT.

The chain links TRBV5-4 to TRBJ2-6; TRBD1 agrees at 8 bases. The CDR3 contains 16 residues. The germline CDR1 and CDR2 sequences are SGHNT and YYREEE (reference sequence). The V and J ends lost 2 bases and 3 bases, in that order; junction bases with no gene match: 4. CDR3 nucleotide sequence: TGTGCCAGCAGCTTACAGGGGGTCTTTGGGGCCAACGTCCTGACTTTC. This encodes CASSLQGVFGANVLTF.

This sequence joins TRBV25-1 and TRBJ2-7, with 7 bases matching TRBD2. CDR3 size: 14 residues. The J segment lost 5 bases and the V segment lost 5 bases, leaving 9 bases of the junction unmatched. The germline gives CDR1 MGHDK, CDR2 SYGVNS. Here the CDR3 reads CASSYPGLRNEQYF. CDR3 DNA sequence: TGTGCCAGCAGTTACCCGGGACTAAGGAACGAGCAGTACTTC.

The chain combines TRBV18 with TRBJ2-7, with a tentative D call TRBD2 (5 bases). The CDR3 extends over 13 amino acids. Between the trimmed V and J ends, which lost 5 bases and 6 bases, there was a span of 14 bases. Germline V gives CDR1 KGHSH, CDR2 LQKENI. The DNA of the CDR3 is TGTGCCAGCTCAAGCGGAGGCACAAGCGAGCAGTACTTC. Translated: CASSSGGTSEQYF.

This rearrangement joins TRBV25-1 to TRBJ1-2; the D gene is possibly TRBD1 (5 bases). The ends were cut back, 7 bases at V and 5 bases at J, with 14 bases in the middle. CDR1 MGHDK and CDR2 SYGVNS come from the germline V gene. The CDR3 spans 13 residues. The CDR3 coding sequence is TGTGCCAGCAAAGGGGTTGGAGCTTATGGCTACACCTTC. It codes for CASKGVGAYGYTF.

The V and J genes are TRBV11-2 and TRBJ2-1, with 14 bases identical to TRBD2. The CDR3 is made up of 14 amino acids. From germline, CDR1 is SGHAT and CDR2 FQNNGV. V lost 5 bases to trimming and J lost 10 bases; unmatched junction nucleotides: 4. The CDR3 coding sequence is TGTGCCAGCAGCAGGGGACTAGCGGGGGAGGAGCAGTTCTTC. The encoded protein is CASSRGLAGEEQFF.

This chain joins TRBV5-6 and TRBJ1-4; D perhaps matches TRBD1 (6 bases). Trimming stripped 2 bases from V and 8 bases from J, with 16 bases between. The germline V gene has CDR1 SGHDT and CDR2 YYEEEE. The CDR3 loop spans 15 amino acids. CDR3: CASSFLGSQGEKLFF. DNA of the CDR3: TGTGCCAGCAGCTTTCTAGGGAGCCAGGGGGAAAAACTGTTTTTT.

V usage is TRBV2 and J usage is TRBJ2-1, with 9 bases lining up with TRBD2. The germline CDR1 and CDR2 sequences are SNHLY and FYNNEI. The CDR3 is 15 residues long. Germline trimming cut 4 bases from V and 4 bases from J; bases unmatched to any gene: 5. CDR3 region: CASSAAAGGYNEQFF. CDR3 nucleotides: TGTGCCAGCAGTGCCGCCGCGGGAGGGTACAATGAGCAGTTCTTC.

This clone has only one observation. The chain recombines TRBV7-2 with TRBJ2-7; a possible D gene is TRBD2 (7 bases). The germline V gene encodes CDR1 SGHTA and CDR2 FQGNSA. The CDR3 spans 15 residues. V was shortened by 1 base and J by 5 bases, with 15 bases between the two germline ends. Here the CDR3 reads CASSLVGGGVHEQYF. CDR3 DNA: TGTGCCAGCAGCTTAGTGGGGGGGGGCGTCCACGAGCAGTACTTC.

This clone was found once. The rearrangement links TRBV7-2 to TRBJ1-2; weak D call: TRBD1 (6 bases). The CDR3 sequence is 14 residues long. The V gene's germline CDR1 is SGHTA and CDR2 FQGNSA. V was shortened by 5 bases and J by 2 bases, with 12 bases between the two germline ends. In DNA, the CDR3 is TGTGCCAGCAGCCTCAACAGGGACAACTATGGCTACACCTTC. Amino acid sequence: CASSLNRDNYGYTF.